The clone carrying this T cell receptor beta chain showed up just a few times. The data stem from a study of blood T cell repertoires in COVID-19. The wider study: The origin of the acute and convalescent COVID-19 samples was the United States, Italy and Spain. Nucleic acid was either cDNA or gDNA, and it came from T cells, B-cell-depleted T cells, or PBMCs.

V dropped 4 bases and J dropped 5 bases, with 10 bases sitting between them. The germline V gene encodes CDR1 SGDLS and CDR2 YYNGEE. The CDR3 is 12 amino acids. Original analysis: Amplification with reference gene primers provided the estimates of nucleated cell counts. The table came from immunoSEQ multiplex PCR; TCRdb's copy has only in-frame clones and leaves some out. V and J calls and clone size follow that table, whereas D and trimming were derived from the DNA. The sample yields fewer than 200,000 clones, approximately 86% seen once. The sequencing sample was made of peripheral blood. This clonotype originated in a man aged 40-49 years with active or convalescent COVID-19. The chain recombines TRBV9 with TRBJ2-7; weak D call: TRBD1 (5 bases). The CDR3 DNA reads TGTGCCAGCAGCCAGGGCCCTGACGAGCAGTACTTC. It translates to CASSQGPDEQYF.